This TCR beta chain was sequenced in a study of T cells expressing NK-cell markers (dated by TCRdb to about 2020). About the study as a whole: Three sorted T-cell subsets (CD3+CD56+NKG2C+, CD3+CD56+NKG2C- and CD3+CD56-NKG2C+) from fewer than 10 donors had their TCR beta-chain repertoires profiled. The eight sequenced donors were randomly selected healthy volunteers, three men and five women. Most of the eight sequenced donors were HCMV-seropositive and one was HCMV-seronegative. Libraries were sequenced as 2 x 150 bp reads on Illumina HiSeq 2000/2500, MiSeq or NextSeq.

In the case of this clonotype: Its antigen is unknown.

The CDR3 covers 11 residues, taking in both the cysteine and the phenylalanine. No DNA appears here. CDR1 DFQATT and CDR2 SNEGSKA are derived from the germline V gene (reference sequence). Broader findings and caveats from the paper: In about six donors, the dominant CD3+CD56+NKG2C+ clonotypes were found to rank among the top 10 CD8+ clonotypes and to make up about 1.0-7.0% of CD8+ T cells. It remained unclear whether the expanded NKG2C-expressing T cell clones were specific for HCMV antigens. Those dominant clonotypes were again the most abundant among CD3+CD56-NKG2C+ cells in a few donors, at roughly 28.3-65%.

TCRdb shows the sequencer as Illumina HiSeq 2000. The TCR beta cDNA libraries were made using 5'RACE template switching, a step that added both a universal primer site and unique molecular identifiers. cDNA synthesis was primed from the TCR beta constant segment, followed by two successive PCR amplification steps. The authors' pipeline ran thus. Reads were demultiplexed and grouped by UMI with MIGEC, and clonotypes were assembled and quantified with MiTCR. Only TCR cDNA sequences supported by at least two reads were kept to exclude erroneous sequences. Downstream repertoire analysis used the tcR package, and clonotypes were matched across fractions by CDR3 nucleotide sequence plus V segment. VDJmatch was used to annotate antigen specificity against VDJdb, with one amino acid substitution in CDR3 permitted. Each CDR3 protein sequence appears as one entry after TCRdb reprocessed the reads, and no DNA is included. These V and J calls derive from TCRdb rather than the authors' analysis. The sample's table lists a count of 250,000 to 300,000 distinct CDR3 sequences. The top ten hold around 4.2% of the sample.

A commercial ELISA kit detecting HCMV-specific IgG in serum was used to determine HCMV serostatus. Ficoll density gradient centrifugation was used to isolate peripheral blood mononuclear cells from blood. The chain is made from TRBV20-1 and TRBJ2-5; TCRdb lists TRBD1, though no DNA is available to test this call. Sequencing was carried out using blood T cells: a sorted CD56 or NKG2C T cell subset, CD4+ or CD8+ T cells, or bulk PBMC T cells (not recorded which). The sequence came from a woman aged 18-69 years in good health. The CDR3 protein is CSAVPQETQYF.